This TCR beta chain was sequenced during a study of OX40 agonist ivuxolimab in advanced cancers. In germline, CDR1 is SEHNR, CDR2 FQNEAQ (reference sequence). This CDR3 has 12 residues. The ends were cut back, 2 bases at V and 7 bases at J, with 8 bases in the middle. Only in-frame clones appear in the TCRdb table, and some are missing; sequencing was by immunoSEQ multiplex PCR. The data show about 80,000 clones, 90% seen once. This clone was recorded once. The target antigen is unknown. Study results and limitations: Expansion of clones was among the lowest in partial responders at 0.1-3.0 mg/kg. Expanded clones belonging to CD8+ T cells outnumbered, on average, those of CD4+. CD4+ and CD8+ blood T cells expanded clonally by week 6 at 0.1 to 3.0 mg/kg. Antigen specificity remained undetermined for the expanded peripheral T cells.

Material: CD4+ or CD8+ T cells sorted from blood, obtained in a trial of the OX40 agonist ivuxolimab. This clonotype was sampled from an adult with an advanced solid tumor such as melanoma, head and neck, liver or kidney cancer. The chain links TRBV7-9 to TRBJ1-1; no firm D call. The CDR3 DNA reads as TGTGCCAGCAGCTTAAAGGGTTTTGAAGCTTTCTTT. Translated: CASSLKGFEAFF.